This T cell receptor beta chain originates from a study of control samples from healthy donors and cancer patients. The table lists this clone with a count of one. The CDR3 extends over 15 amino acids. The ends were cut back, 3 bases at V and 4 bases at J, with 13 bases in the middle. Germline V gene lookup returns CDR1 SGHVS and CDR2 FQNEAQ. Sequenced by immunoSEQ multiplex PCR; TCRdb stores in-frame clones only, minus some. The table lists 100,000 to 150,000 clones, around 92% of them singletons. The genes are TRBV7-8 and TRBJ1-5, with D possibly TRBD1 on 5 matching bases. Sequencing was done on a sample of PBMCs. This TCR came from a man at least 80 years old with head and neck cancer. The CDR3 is CASSFTTEPNQPQHF. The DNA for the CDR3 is TGTGCCAGCAGCTTCACGACAGAGCCAAATCAGCCCCAGCATTTT.